Below, 26 T cell receptor beta chains from the same sample are listed, as sequenced in a study of vaccination and CD4 T cells after COVID-19. The time point here: late sampling 161 to 241 days after vaccination in three convalescent patients. The treatment here: approximately 9-day PBMC culture with coronavirus spike peptide pools or control peptides (ViraFEST assay). These receptors lack a known antigen. At the Johns Hopkins FTIC core, DNA taken from cultured CD4+ T cells was sequenced by way of the Oncomine TCR Beta short-read assay. TCRdb redid the calling of the PCR reads with MiXCR, one entry per CDR3 protein. The sample contains 20,000 or so distinct CDR3 sequences, 40% to 50% of which appear only once. The sequenced sample was CD4+ T cells from blood, cultured in vitro, obtained about 7 months after SARS-CoV-2 vaccination. These receptors all come from a human donor who had recovered from COVID-19.

The sample holds a few counts of this clonotype. This chain uses TRBV7-9 with TRBJ2-7; the match to TRBD2 covers 9 bases. CDR1 and CDR2 (germline): SEHNR, FQNEAQ (reference sequence). V shed 2 bases, J shed 4 bases, and the junction held 12 bases outside the gene matches. The CDR3 loop spans 17 amino acids. The CDR3 DNA follows: TGTGCCAGCAGCTTACCCCCGGGCGGGAGGGCCTCGTACGAGCAGTACTTC. Translating it yields CASSLPPGGRASYEQYF.

V is TRBV19 and J is TRBJ2-1; TRBD1 matches 8 bases. The CDR3 spans 15 residues. CDR1 is LNHDA, CDR2 SQIVND, per germline (reference sequence). With V trimmed by 3 bases and J by 7 bases, 8 bases remained unmatched. The DNA for the CDR3 is TGTGCCAGTAGTATTTGGCAGGGGGCAGGGAATGAGCAGTTCTTC. It specifies CASSIWQGAGNEQFF. The variable domain in full, completed from reference TRBV19 and TRBJ2-1, reads DGGITQSPKYLFRKEGQNVTLSCEQNLNHDAMYWYRQDPGQGLRLIYYSQIVNDFQKGDIAEGYSVSREKKESFPLTVTSAQKNPTAFYLCASSIWQGAGNEQFFGPGTRLTVL.

The chain couples TRBV5-4 to TRBJ1-2; 7 nucleotides agree with TRBD1. V lost 2 bases to trimming and J lost 3 bases; unmatched junction nucleotides: 1. The germline CDR1 and CDR2 sequences are SGHNT and YYREEE (reference sequence). The CDR3 runs to 13 residues. Here the CDR3 DNA reads TGTGCCAGCAGCTTCGACAGGGACTATGGCTACACCTTC. Residues: CASSFDRDYGYTF.

The J gene is TRBJ1-2, the V gene TRBV20-1; no firm D call. The length of the CDR3 is 15 residues. Germline V gene sequence: CDR1 DFQATT, CDR2 SNEGSKA (reference sequence). The germline V and J ends were trimmed by 0 bases and 4 bases, with 15 bases remaining between them. This chain's CDR3 is CSARDRGISSYGYTF. In DNA, the CDR3 is TGCAGTGCTAGAGATCGTGGTATCTCTTCCTATGGCTACACCTTC.

This clonotype was observed a handful of times. The J gene is TRBJ1-6, the V gene TRBV6-5, with D perhaps matching TRBD1 (5 bases). Germline V CDR1 and CDR2: MNHEY, SVGAGI. V gave up 2 bases and J gave up 2 bases, with 10 bases separating them. The CDR3 covers 16 residues. CDR3 in amino acids: CASSYLRVTYNSPLHF. The CDR3 region has the DNA TGTGCCAGCAGTTACCTCAGGGTAACCTATAATTCACCCCTCCACTTT.

CDR3 in DNA: TGTGCCAGCAGCTTGGGGCATGGGGGGGGCGTAGGCAATCAGCCCCAGCATTTT. This sequence encodes CASSLGHGGGVGNQPQHF. The V and J genes are TRBV5-8 and TRBJ1-5; D is possibly TRBD1 (6 bases). The germline V gene encodes CDR1 SGHTS and CDR2 YDEGEE. The CDR3 loop spans 18 amino acids. The V end lost 0 bases, the J end lost 2 bases, and 18 bases lay between the germline ends.

V usage is TRBV29-1 and J usage is TRBJ1-5, with no clear D. The ends were cut back, 6 bases at V and 4 bases at J, with 13 bases in the middle. This CDR3 is built from 13 residues. CDR1 is SQVTM, CDR2 ANQGSEA, per germline. The CDR3 DNA follows: TGCAGCGTCGCCGGGAGCCAGAATCAGCCCCAGCATTTT. Protein sequence: CSVAGSQNQPQHF.

The V call is TRBV7-3, the J call TRBJ2-1, with D perhaps matching TRBD2 (5 bases). The ends were cut back, 2 bases at V and 6 bases at J, with 11 bases in the middle. Germline-derived CDR1 and CDR2 are SGHTA and FQGTGA. This CDR3 has 14 amino acids. DNA of the CDR3: TGTGCCAGCAGCTTATCCCCTAGCAGCAATGAGCAGTTCTTC. Protein: CASSLSPSSNEQFF.

V is TRBV4-2 and J is TRBJ1-1; tentative D call: TRBD1 (5 bases). The CDR3 is 16 amino acids. V shed 0 bases and J shed 2 bases, with 13 bases lying between them. The germline V gene encodes CDR1 LGHNA and CDR2 YNFKEQ. The CDR3 region is CASSQDSRQGNTEAFF. The CDR3 DNA is TGTGCCAGCAGCCAAGATAGTAGGCAGGGAAACACTGAAGCTTTCTTT.

In its sample, this clonotype was seen a few times. The gene calls are TRBV6-8 and TRBJ2-1, with 9 bases aligning to TRBD1. Per germline, CDR1 MNHGY and CDR2 SAAAGT. The CDR3 length is 16 residues. With 0 bases clipped from V and 3 bases from J, the junction kept 3 bases outside the gene matches. CDR3: CASSYSRDRVYNEQFF. CDR3 nucleotides: TGTGCCAGCAGTTACTCGAGGGACAGGGTCTACAATGAGCAGTTCTTC.

V is TRBV6-1 and J is TRBJ2-7; 10 positions agree with TRBD1. The germline CDR1 and CDR2 sequences are MNHNS and SASEGT. Trimming removed 6 bases from V and 3 bases from J; junction bases left unmatched: 5. CDR3 size: 14 residues. The DNA of the CDR3 is TGTGCCAGCAGGGACCGGACAGGGGGCTACGAGCAGTACTTC. Encoded protein: CASRDRTGGYEQYF.

The CDR3 sequence is CASSTVGGANVLTF. DNA for the CDR3: TGTGCCAGCAGCACCGTCGGCGGGGCCAACGTCCTGACTTTC. The gene calls are TRBV7-3 and TRBJ2-6, with D uncertain. The CDR3 covers 14 residues. CDR1 and CDR2 from the germline V gene are SGHTA and FQGTGA. With 5 bases removed from V and 4 bases from J, the gap between germline ends came to 9 bases.

The V gene is TRBV10-2, the J gene TRBJ2-7; 7 nucleotides match TRBD2. This CDR3 comprises 14 residues. From germline, CDR1 is WSHSY and CDR2 SAAADI. V shed 6 bases, J shed 6 bases, and the junction held 11 bases outside the gene matches. CDR3 sequence reads: CASRNGLGSSEQYF. CDR3 in DNA: TGCGCCAGCAGAAACGGACTAGGCAGTTCCGAGCAGTACTTC.

The chain has TRBV4-3 and TRBJ1-2; 7 bases agree with TRBD1. The CDR3 sequence is 14 residues long. V lost 1 base, J lost 3 bases, and 2 bases stayed unmatched. Per germline, CDR1 LGHNA and CDR2 YSLEER. CDR3 residues: CASSQGDRDYGYTF. CDR3 sequence (DNA): TGCGCCAGCAGCCAAGGCGACAGGGACTATGGCTACACCTTC.

This clonotype has a handful of counts. This chain connects TRBV20-1 to TRBJ1-2; D is uncertain. The V end lost 3 bases, the J end lost 4 bases, and 9 bases lay between the germline ends. Germline-derived CDR1 and CDR2 are DFQATT and SNEGSKA (reference sequence). The CDR3 is 12 amino acids. This CDR3 reads CSASTESYGYTF. The CDR3 DNA is TGCAGTGCTAGTACAGAGTCCTATGGCTACACCTTC.

This clonotype came up a few times. The gene calls are TRBV20-1 and TRBJ1-5, with a weak D call TRBD1 (5 bases). V was pared by 5 bases and J by 5 bases, with 16 bases between. Germline lookup yields CDR1 DFQATT and CDR2 SNEGSKA (reference sequence). The CDR3 loop spans 14 amino acids. The CDR3 nucleotides read TGCAGTGCTTCCCGGGACCTGGGGTATCAGCCCCAGCATTTT. Its protein product is CSASRDLGYQPQHF.

The CDR3 here is CASSERSNQPQHF. CDR3 nucleotides: TGTGCCAGCAGTGAAAGAAGCAATCAGCCCCAGCATTTT. The genes are TRBV25-1 and TRBJ1-5; D unclear. The CDR3 extends over 13 amino acids. Germline lookup yields CDR1 MGHDK and CDR2 SYGVNS. The V end was cut by 2 bases, the J end by 1 base, with 3 bases between.

This sequence joins TRBV7-2 and TRBJ2-3; the D call may be TRBD1 or TRBD2 (6 bases each). The CDR3 has 13 amino acids. V shed 5 bases and J shed 4 bases, with 10 bases lying between them. Germline V CDR1 and CDR2: SGHTA, FQGNSA. CDR3 sequence reads: CASSLRGADTQYF. CDR3 DNA sequence: TGTGCCAGCAGCCTTAGGGGGGCAGATACGCAGTATTTT.

This sequence joins TRBV20-1 and TRBJ2-7; a weak D match, TRBD2 (5 bases). This CDR3 is built from 14 residues. The V gene's germline CDR1 is DFQATT and CDR2 SNEGSKA (reference sequence). The V gene lost 0 bases and the J gene lost 2 bases, with 11 bases spanning the gap. The CDR3 region is CSARDTRGTYEQYF. The CDR3 DNA follows: TGCAGTGCTAGAGACACCCGAGGGACCTACGAGCAGTACTTC.

The chain joins TRBV28 to TRBJ2-1; TRBD1 is a possible D gene (5 bases). Germline assignment: CDR1 MDHEN and CDR2 SYDVKM. There are 15 residues in the CDR3. The ends were cut back, 3 bases at V and 5 bases at J, with 14 bases in the middle. The CDR3 region is CASSFPRAVHNEQFF. The CDR3 nucleotides are TGTGCCAGCAGTTTCCCCAGGGCGGTCCACAATGAGCAGTTCTTC. Drawing the rest from reference TRBV28 and TRBJ2-1, the complete variable domain is DVKVTQSSRYLVKRTGEKVFLECVQDMDHENMFWYRQDPGLGLRLIYFSYDVKMKEKGDIPEGYSVSREKKERFSLILESASTNQTSMYLCASSFPRAVHNEQFFGPGTRLTVL.

The chain carries TRBV20-1 and TRBJ2-5; TRBD1 agrees at 10 bases. The V segment lost 4 bases and the J segment 5 bases; nucleotides outside the gene matches: 4. Per the germline V gene, CDR1 is DFQATT and CDR2 is SNEGSKA (reference sequence). This CDR3 region has 13 residues. The DNA of the CDR3 is TGCAGTGCTAAACCGGGACAGGGGGAGACCCAGTACTTC. Protein product: CSAKPGQGETQYF.

This clonotype came up a few times. The J gene is TRBJ1-1, the V gene TRBV7-9; tentatively, D is TRBD1 (5 bases). There are 14 residues in the CDR3. V shed 3 bases and J shed 6 bases, with 14 bases lying between them. Germline lookup yields CDR1 SEHNR and CDR2 FQNEAQ (reference sequence). The CDR3 nucleotides read TGTGCCAGCAGCTTCGGCTTCCTGGGGGCTGAAGCTTTCTTT. Protein: CASSFGFLGAEAFF.

This clonotype was detected only a few times. This chain links TRBV21-1 with TRBJ1-5; the table's D call, TRBD1, has no DNA check behind it. TRBV21-1 represents a pseudogene. The CDR3 runs 15 residues. The CDR3 bases are TGTGCCAGCAAACGACCCGGACAGGGATATCAGCCCCAGCATTTT. As protein: CASKRPGQGYQPQHF.

In this sample, this clonotype turned up a few times. The CDR3 here is CASSKGRTTPNQPQHF. CDR3 nucleotides: TGTGCCAGCAGCAAAGGGCGGACAACGCCCAATCAGCCCCAGCATTTT. The chain joins TRBV21-1 to TRBJ1-5; TRBD1 is the table's D call and was not checked against the DNA. TRBV21-1 is annotated as a pseudogene. The CDR3 runs to 16 residues.

The sample holds a few counts of this clonotype. CDR3 sequence reads: CASSLVPQETQYF. The CDR3 DNA follows: TGTGCCAGCAGCTTAGTACCACAAGAGACCCAGTACTTC. The rearrangement links TRBV7-3 to TRBJ2-5; no clear D. In germline, CDR1 is SGHTA, CDR2 FQGTGA. The germline V and J ends were trimmed by 2 bases and 2 bases, with 6 bases remaining between them. The CDR3 totals 13 residues.

This clonotype appeared a few times. The rearrangement uses TRBV28 and TRBJ2-3; D unresolved. Looked up from germline, CDR1 is MDHEN and CDR2 is SYDVKM. The CDR3 consists of 12 residues. Trimming pared 7 bases from V and 6 bases from J, leaving 11 bases between. The CDR3 is CASTPRKDTQYF. The CDR3 coding sequence is TGTGCCAGCACCCCTAGGAAGGATACGCAGTATTTT.